Below, 27 T cell receptor beta chains from the same sample are listed, as sequenced in a study of CD8+ T cells in alopecia areata. RNA was isolated and reverse transcribed to cDNA, the sequencing template. Assay used: immunoSEQ multiplex PCR; TCRdb lists only in-frame clones, some missing. The sample has around 190,000 clones, about 65% seen once. The treatment here: oral pan-JAK inhibitor, 5-10 mg twice daily. This material consisted of CD4+ T cells sorted from blood, taken around week 50, from a patient treated with tofacitinib. These receptors originate from a human donor with alopecia areata.

The chain combines TRBV19 with TRBJ2-5; D tentatively fits TRBD1 or TRBD2 (5 bases each). CDR1 is LNHDA and CDR2 is SQIVND in the germline V gene (reference sequence). V lost 6 bases, J lost 3 bases, and 11 bases lay in between. The CDR3 spans 13 residues. The CDR3, as DNA: TGTGCCAGTAGAGGGACGGCGAAAGAGACCCAGTACTTC. Its protein is CASRGTAKETQYF.

The chain recombines TRBV18 with TRBJ2-5, with D unresolved. The CDR3 spans 14 residues. Germline V gives CDR1 KGHSH, CDR2 LQKENI. V dropped 6 bases and J dropped 4 bases, with 15 bases sitting between them. The CDR3 loop is CASSGRKVGETQYF. CDR3 DNA: TGTGCCAGCTCCGGAAGGAAGGTGGGAGAGACCCAGTACTTC.

The chain links TRBV5-1 to TRBJ2-7; perhaps TRBD1 as D (6 bases). Trimming removed 0 bases from V and 2 bases from J, with 12 bases in between. The germline gives CDR1 SGHRS, CDR2 YFSETQ. The CDR3 spans 15 residues. The CDR3 here is CASSLGTGRTYEQYF. As DNA, the CDR3 is TGCGCCAGCAGCTTGGGTACAGGGCGGACCTACGAGCAGTACTTC. Full variable domain (missing parts from reference TRBV5-1 and TRBJ2-7): KAGVTQTPRYLIKTRGQQVTLSCSPISGHRSVSWYQQTPGQGLQFLFEYFSETQRNKGNFPGRFSGRQFSNSRSEMNVSTLELGDSALYLCASSLGTGRTYEQYFGPGTRLTVT.

The rearrangement links TRBV9 to TRBJ1-2, with a possible D match to TRBD1 (6 bases). The length of the CDR3 is 14 residues. The germline V gene encodes CDR1 SGDLS and CDR2 YYNGEE. The V gene lost 0 bases and the J gene lost 5 bases, with 11 bases spanning the gap. CDR3 nucleotides: TGTGCCAGCAGCGTAGGACAGGAATCTTATGGCTACACCTTC. Protein product: CASSVGQESYGYTF.

The genes are TRBV9 and TRBJ2-5; 8 bases line up with TRBD2. The germline V gene has CDR1 SGDLS and CDR2 YYNGEE. Trimming took 1 base from V and 4 from J; bases not matched to a gene: 9. The CDR3 sequence is 16 residues long. This chain's CDR3 is CASSVNERGRGETQYF. DNA of the CDR3: TGTGCCAGCAGCGTAAATGAGCGGGGGAGGGGAGAGACCCAGTACTTC.

This chain joins TRBV6-5 and TRBJ1-5, with unresolved D. V lost 7 bases and J 0 bases, leaving 4 bases between the germline ends. Germline V lookup: CDR1 MNHEY, CDR2 SVGAGI. The CDR3 sequence is 12 residues long. CDR3 DNA: TGTGCCAGCAAGGATAGCAATCAGCCCCAGCATTTT. This gives the protein CASKDSNQPQHF.

This chain uses TRBV10-3 with TRBJ2-1; TRBD2 might be the D (5 bases). CDR1 ENHRY and CDR2 SYGVKD come from the germline V gene. V lost 3 bases and J 7 bases, leaving 7 bases between the germline ends. The CDR3 runs 12 residues. CDR3 sequence (DNA): TGTGCCATCAGTGACGGGGTGAATGAGCAGTTCTTC. It is translated as CAISDGVNEQFF.

This clone was counted between two and nine times. The chain is built from TRBV23-1 and TRBJ2-7; the D gene is possibly TRBD2 (6 bases). TRBV23-1 is identified as an open reading frame with a role that is uncertain. V dropped 0 bases and J dropped 1 base, with 10 bases sitting between them. CDR3 size: 15 residues. CDR3 amino acids: CASSQSIGGSYEQYF. DNA for the CDR3: TGCGCCAGCAGTCAATCGATCGGGGGATCCTACGAGCAGTACTTC.

The chain is built from TRBV27 and TRBJ2-3, with a weak D call TRBD1 (7 bases). Trimming took 6 bases from V and 2 from J, leaving 15 bases between them. Germline-derived CDR1 and CDR2 are MNHEY and SMNVEV (reference sequence). This CDR3 has 15 residues. Here the CDR3 DNA reads TGTGCCAGCAGCCGGACAGGACTACCCACAGATACGCAGTATTTT. As protein: CASSRTGLPTDTQYF.

This clone was found a few times. Other nucleotide sequences from this sample produce the same CDR3. The genes are TRBV18 and TRBJ2-7; either TRBD1 or TRBD2 may fit D (5 bases each). Looked up from germline, CDR1 is KGHSH and CDR2 is LQKENI. CDR3 length: 14 amino acids. The V and J ends lost 3 bases and 2 bases respectively, with 11 bases between them. This CDR3 reads CASSPPGTAYEQYF. As DNA, the CDR3 is TGTGCCAGCTCACCTCCGGGGACCGCCTACGAGCAGTACTTC.

CDR3 residues: CAWGQGPYEQYF. The CDR3 DNA follows: TGTGCCTGGGGACAGGGCCCATACGAGCAGTACTTC. The rearrangement joins TRBV30 to TRBJ2-7, with 8 nucleotides matching TRBD1. This CDR3 spans 12 amino acids. V shed 5 bases, J shed 4 bases, and the junction held 4 bases outside the gene matches. Germline lookup yields CDR1 GTSNPN and CDR2 SVGIG (reference sequence).

This sequence joins TRBV4-3 and TRBJ2-1, with 8 bases aligning to TRBD2. The trim removed 4 bases at V and 4 bases at J, leaving 3 bases unmatched. The CDR3 contains 14 residues. Germline V gene data show CDR1 as LGHNA and CDR2 as YSLEER. The DNA for the CDR3 is TGCGCCAGCAGCCGGGCTAGCGGGTACAATGAGCAGTTCTTC. Translated, it gives CASSRASGYNEQFF.

The chain has TRBV6-6 and TRBJ1-2; unclear D gene. The CDR3 covers 12 residues. V lost 10 bases to trimming and J lost 5 bases, with 14 bases between them. CDR1 is MNHNY and CDR2 is SVGAGI in the germline V gene (reference sequence). CDR3 loop: CATSGLTYGYTF. For the CDR3, the DNA is TGTGCCACCTCCGGATTGACTTATGGCTACACCTTC.

This chain joins TRBV29-1 and TRBJ1-1; the D gene is possibly TRBD1 (6 bases). The CDR3 totals 12 residues. The V end was cut by 7 bases, the J end by 9 bases, with 18 bases between. From germline, CDR1 is SQVTM and CDR2 ANQGSEA. CDR3 sequence (DNA): TGCAGCGCAAGACAGGTTGGCACCCAAGCTTTCTTT. As protein: CSARQVGTQAFF.

The chain couples TRBV29-1 to TRBJ2-3; TRBD1 matches at 8 bases. V shed 7 bases and J 2 bases; nucleotides not matched to a gene: 8. The germline CDR1 and CDR2 sequences are SQVTM and ANQGSEA. The CDR3 is made up of 14 amino acids. The CDR3 DNA reads TGCAGCGCATGGGACAGGTCCTTCACAGATACGCAGTATTTT. This gives the protein CSAWDRSFTDTQYF.

This sequence joins TRBV9 and TRBJ1-1, with TRBD1 matching 8 bases. Losses at the gene ends were 0 bases for V and 0 bases for J; bases not matched to a gene: 10. Germline values: CDR1 SGDLS, CDR2 YYNGEE. This CDR3 contains 18 residues. In nucleotides, the CDR3 is TGTGCCAGCAGCGTAGATTCGGGACAGGACGCCCTGAACACTGAAGCTTTCTTT. Its translation: CASSVDSGQDALNTEAFF. Full variable domain (missing parts from reference TRBV9 and TRBJ1-1): DSGVTQTPKHLITATGQRVTLRCSPRSGDLSVYWYQQSLDQGLQFLIQYYNGEERAKGNILERFSAQQFPDLHSELNLSSLELGDSALYFCASSVDSGQDALNTEAFFGQGTRLTVV.

The rearrangement links TRBV11-2 to TRBJ2-3; 8 bases map to TRBD2. Germline trimming cut 3 bases from V and 1 base from J; bases unmatched to any gene: 6. The germline V gene encodes CDR1 SGHAT and CDR2 FQNNGV. There are 16 residues in the CDR3. The CDR3 DNA reads TGTGCCAGCAGCTTTCGGCGGGGGGATGGCACAGATACGCAGTATTTT. Translating gives CASSFRRGDGTDTQYF.

The gene calls are TRBV29-1 and TRBJ1-4; D is possibly TRBD1 (5 bases). The germline CDR1 and CDR2 sequences are SQVTM and ANQGSEA. Trimming removed 4 bases at V and 8 bases at J, with 17 bases between. The CDR3 has 14 residues. The CDR3 loop is CSVAGGFVEEKLFF. The CDR3 nucleotides read TGCAGCGTTGCCGGGGGGTTTGTGGAGGAAAAACTGTTTTTT. Supplemented by reference TRBV29-1 and TRBJ1-4, the full variable domain reads SAVISQKPSRDICQRGTSLTIQCQVDSQVTMMFWYRQQPGQSLTLIATANQGSEATYESGFVIDKFPISRPNLTFSTLTVSNMSPEDSSIYLCSVAGGFVEEKLFFGSGTQLSVL.

V gene TRBV30 combines with J gene TRBJ1-3, with a tentative D call TRBD1 (5 bases). With 8 bases removed from V and 8 bases from J, the gap between germline ends came to 10 bases. This CDR3 contains 10 residues. CDR1 is GTSNPN, CDR2 SVGIG, per germline (reference sequence). CDR3 coding DNA: TGTGCCGGGACGGGCCACACCATATATTTT. Translated: CAGTGHTIYF.

This clone showed up just once. The V gene is TRBV5-6, the J gene TRBJ1-3, with a tentative D call TRBD1 (6 bases). V was shortened by 3 bases and J by 4 bases, with 14 bases between the two germline ends. CDR1 is SGHDT, CDR2 YYEEEE, per germline. The CDR3 is 15 residues long. In DNA, the CDR3 is TGTGCCAGCAGCTCGACAGGTCTAGAAGGAAACACCATATATTTT. Its protein is CASSSTGLEGNTIYF.

This rearrangement joins TRBV29-1 to TRBJ2-5; D not certain. The CDR3 is 13 amino acids. V was pared by 2 bases and J by 5 bases, with 12 bases between. CDR1 is SQVTM, CDR2 ANQGSEA, per germline. Written as DNA, the CDR3 is TGCAGCGTTGAATCTAGTGGTACGGAGACCCAGTACTTC. Its translation: CSVESSGTETQYF.

This clone was found many times. The chain recombines TRBV7-9 with TRBJ1-1; no reliable D call. Trimming shortened V by 3 bases and J by 14 bases, and 13 bases separated the two germline ends. The CDR3 length is 11 residues. Per the germline V gene, CDR1 is SEHNR and CDR2 is FQNEAQ (reference sequence). DNA for the CDR3: TGTGCCAGCAGCTTGAAGGATGAGGGATTCTTT. Protein: CASSLKDEGFF. Variable domain in full (rest from reference TRBV7-9 and TRBJ1-1): DTGVSQNPRHKITKRGQNVTFRCDPISEHNRLYWYRQTLGQGPEFLTYFQNEAQLEKSRLLSDRFSAERPKGSFSTLEIQRTEQGDSAMYLCASSLKDEGFFGQGTRLTVV.

The table lists this clone with a few counts. The chain combines TRBV9 with TRBJ2-2, with D maybe TRBD1 (5 bases). Trimming left V 0 bases short and J 7 bases short, with 13 bases between. The CDR3 is 15 residues long. Germline CDR1 reads SGDLS; CDR2 reads YYNGEE. CDR3 in amino acids: CASSVAQGASGELFF. The CDR3 DNA sequence: TGTGCCAGCAGCGTAGCTCAAGGGGCAAGCGGGGAGCTGTTTTTT.

This clone was seen more than once but under ten times. The gene calls are TRBV10-3 and TRBJ1-1; 8 nucleotides line up with TRBD1. The CDR3 runs 14 residues. The V gene end was trimmed by 10 bases and the J gene end by 1 base; junction bases not matched to a gene: 8. Per the germline V gene, CDR1 is ENHRY and CDR2 is SYGVKD. CDR3 nucleotides: TGTGCCACTGAACCCGGGACAGGGAACACTGAAGCTTTCTTT. This encodes CATEPGTGNTEAFF.

The chain uses TRBV5-6 and TRBJ2-1, with a tentative D call TRBD2 (5 bases). The V and J ends lost 2 bases and 6 bases respectively, with 15 bases between them. Looked up from germline, CDR1 is SGHDT and CDR2 is YYEEEE. This CDR3 region has 15 residues. The CDR3: CASSFLGPGGNEQFF. The CDR3 bases are TGTGCCAGCAGCTTCTTAGGGCCCGGAGGCAATGAGCAGTTCTTC.

The chain joins TRBV29-1 to TRBJ1-1, with D possibly being TRBD1 (6 bases). The germline CDR1 and CDR2 sequences are SQVTM and ANQGSEA. Deletions cut 0 bases from V and 1 base from J, with 15 bases between. This CDR3 is 16 amino acids long. The CDR3 DNA follows: TGCAGCGTTGAAGACTCGGGGGGGCCGACGAACACTGAAGCTTTCTTT. This gives the protein CSVEDSGGPTNTEAFF. The whole variable domain, remainder taken from reference TRBV29-1 and TRBJ1-1, is SAVISQKPSRDICQRGTSLTIQCQVDSQVTMMFWYRQQPGQSLTLIATANQGSEATYESGFVIDKFPISRPNLTFSTLTVSNMSPEDSSIYLCSVEDSGGPTNTEAFFGQGTRLTVV.

The gene calls are TRBV29-1 and TRBJ2-1; 12 bases line up with TRBD2. The length of the CDR3 is 15 residues. The germline CDR1 and CDR2 sequences are SQVTM and ANQGSEA. Germline trimming cut 3 bases from V and 6 bases from J; bases unmatched to any gene: 6. CDR3 DNA sequence: TGCAGCGTTGAGCCGGCTAGCGGGAGGGGCAATGAGCAGTTCTTC. Encoded protein: CSVEPASGRGNEQFF.